This T cell receptor (beta chain) was identified during a study of CD8 T cells in ankylosing spondylitis. Each CDR3 protein is one row after TCRdb ran MiXCR on the 5' RACE reads. The sample records under 200,000 distinct CDR3 sequences, approximately 9% being singletons. Trimming stripped 3 bases from V and 8 bases from J, with 12 bases between. Germline-derived CDR1 and CDR2 are SGDLS and YYNGEE. The CDR3 is made up of 13 amino acids. The sequenced material came from blood, either unsorted or a sorted T cell fraction (not recorded which). The TCR comes from a female donor with ankylosing spondylitis or in good health (not recorded which). V usage is TRBV9 and J usage is TRBJ2-1; D call uncertain. CDR3 sequence reads: CASSAPPVDEQFF. CDR3 DNA: TGTGCCAGCAGCGCCCCCCCGGTAGATGAGCAGTTCTTC.